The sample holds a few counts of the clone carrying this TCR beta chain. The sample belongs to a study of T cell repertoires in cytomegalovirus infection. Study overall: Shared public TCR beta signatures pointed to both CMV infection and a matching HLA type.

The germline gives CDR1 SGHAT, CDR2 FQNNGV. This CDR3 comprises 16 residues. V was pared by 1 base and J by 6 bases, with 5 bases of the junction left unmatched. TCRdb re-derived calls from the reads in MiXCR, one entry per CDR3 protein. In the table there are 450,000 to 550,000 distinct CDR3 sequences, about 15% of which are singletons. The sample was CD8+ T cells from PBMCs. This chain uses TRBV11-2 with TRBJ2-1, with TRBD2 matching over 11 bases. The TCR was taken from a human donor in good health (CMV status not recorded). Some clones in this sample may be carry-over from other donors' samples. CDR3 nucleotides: TGTGCCAGCAGCTTAGTAGCGGGGGGGCCGGTCAATGAGCAGTTCTTC. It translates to CASSLVAGGPVNEQFF.